These T cell receptor beta chains were read from a single sample in a study of blood T cell repertoires in COVID-19. Sequencing was performed with immunoSEQ multiplex PCR; in TCRdb, only in-frame clones are kept and a portion is missing. In the table there are 45,000 to 55,000 clones, more than 60% of which are singletons. The source material was peripheral blood. The receptor source for this set is a human donor with active or convalescent COVID-19. The donor label of this sample is uncertain. CDR3s include the opening cysteine and the closing phenylalanine or tryptophan. The D gene is left open where the match is weak. Clone size appears in some rows only: once, few, many, or a class for an expanded clone.

abundance: -
d_gene: -
j_gene: TRBJ2-1
v_gene: TRBV5-8
CDR3nt: TGTGCCAGCACGAACCGGGACTTTAGCTCCTACAATGAGCAGTTCTTC
CDR3aa: CASTNRDFSSYNEQFF

abundance: -
d_gene: -
j_gene: TRBJ2-3
v_gene: TRBV7-3
CDR3nt: TGTGCCAGCAGCTTGGGGGGTACGCAGTATTTT
CDR3aa: CASSLGGTQYF

abundance: -
d_gene: -
j_gene: TRBJ2-3
v_gene: TRBV7-3
CDR3nt: TGTGCCAGCAGCTCCCAGGATACGCAGTATTTT
CDR3aa: CASSSQDTQYF

abundance: -
d_gene: TRBD1
j_gene: TRBJ2-1
v_gene: TRBV28
CDR3nt: TGTGCCAGCGGTATGACACAGGGGGCCAGGAATGAGCAGTTCTTC
CDR3aa: CASGMTQGARNEQFF

abundance: -
d_gene: TRBD1
j_gene: TRBJ1-4
v_gene: TRBV13
CDR3nt: TGTGCCAGCAGCTCAAGACAGGGGGCAATTGGTGAAAAACTGTTTTTT
CDR3aa: CASSSRQGAIGEKLFF

abundance: -
d_gene: -
j_gene: TRBJ2-7
v_gene: TRBV25-1
CDR3nt: TGTGCCAGCGCAAGGACGGGAGCCTACGAGCAGTACTTC
CDR3aa: CASARTGAYEQYF

abundance: -
d_gene: -
j_gene: TRBJ2-3
v_gene: TRBV5-6
CDR3nt: TGTGCCAGCAGGATGAGGGGGAGCACAGATACGCAGTATTTT
CDR3aa: CASRMRGSTDTQYF

abundance: -
d_gene: TRBD1
j_gene: TRBJ1-1
v_gene: TRBV3-1/TRBV3-2
CDR3nt: TGTGCCAGCAGCCAATTAGGGACAGGCAGGTGGAACACTGAAGCTTTCTTT
CDR3aa: CASSQLGTGRWNTEAFF

abundance: few
d_gene: -
j_gene: TRBJ2-1
v_gene: TRBV10-3
CDR3nt: TGTGCCATCAGTGGGGGCGGGGCTGAAGTGTCGGGTGAGCAGTTCTTC
CDR3aa: CAISGGGAEVSGEQFF

abundance: -
d_gene: -
j_gene: TRBJ1-1
v_gene: TRBV10-1
CDR3nt: TGCGCCAGCAGTGGAATGACAGGGAACACTGAAGCTTTCTTT
CDR3aa: CASSGMTGNTEAFF

abundance: -
d_gene: -
j_gene: TRBJ1-5
v_gene: TRBV27
CDR3nt: TGTGCCAGCAGTTTCCTAGGGGGTAGTGGCAATCAGCCCCAGCATTTT
CDR3aa: CASSFLGGSGNQPQHF

abundance: -
d_gene: -
j_gene: TRBJ1-4
v_gene: TRBV10-3
CDR3nt: TGTGCCATCAGCCAGACAGCAACTAATGAAAAACTGTTTTTT
CDR3aa: CAISQTATNEKLFF

abundance: -
d_gene: -
j_gene: TRBJ1-5
v_gene: TRBV6-5
CDR3nt: TGTGCCAGCAGCCCCAGCGGCCGTCAGCCCCAGCATTTT
CDR3aa: CASSPSGRQPQHF

abundance: once
d_gene: -
j_gene: TRBJ2-1
v_gene: TRBV5-1
CDR3nt: TGCGCCAGCAGCCAACTAGGTCGAGGGTCCTACAATGAGCAGTTCTTC
CDR3aa: CASSQLGRGSYNEQFF

abundance: -
d_gene: -
j_gene: TRBJ2-2
v_gene: TRBV19
CDR3nt: TGTGCCAGTAGTACCCAGTCCGTGGCAGCTTCGGGGAACACCGGGGAGCTGTTTTTT
CDR3aa: CASSTQSVAASGNTGELFF

abundance: -
d_gene: -
j_gene: TRBJ2-1
v_gene: TRBV6-5
CDR3nt: TGTGCCAGCAGTTACCGCGGCGGATCCTCCTACAATGAGCAGTTCTTC
CDR3aa: CASSYRGGSSYNEQFF

abundance: -
d_gene: TRBD2
j_gene: TRBJ2-5
v_gene: TRBV6-2/TRBV6-3
CDR3nt: TGTGCCAGCAGCCCTCAGGCTAGCGGGAAACAAGAGACCCAGTACTTC
CDR3aa: CASSPQASGKQETQYF

abundance: few
d_gene: -
j_gene: TRBJ1-5
v_gene: TRBV5-6
CDR3nt: TGTGCCAGCAGCTTGGCTGGGCAGGGTCGCAATCAGCCCCAGCATTTT
CDR3aa: CASSLAGQGRNQPQHF

abundance: -
d_gene: -
j_gene: TRBJ2-3
v_gene: TRBV6-6
CDR3nt: TGTGCCAGCAGTCTGACAGCGTCCCGGGCCACAGATACGCAGTATTTT
CDR3aa: CASSLTASRATDTQYF

abundance: -
d_gene: -
j_gene: TRBJ2-5
v_gene: TRBV18
CDR3nt: TGTGCCAGCTCACAATGGGGTACCGGGACTTCACAAGAGACCCAGTACTTC
CDR3aa: CASSQWGTGTSQETQYF

abundance: -
d_gene: -
j_gene: TRBJ1-1
v_gene: TRBV18
CDR3nt: TGTGCCAGCTCACCATTGGGCAGCAACACTGAAGCTTTCTTT
CDR3aa: CASSPLGSNTEAFF

abundance: -
d_gene: TRBD1
j_gene: TRBJ1-1
v_gene: TRBV28
CDR3nt: TGTGCCAGCAGTCGGGACAGCGGCACTGAAGCTTTCTTT
CDR3aa: CASSRDSGTEAFF

abundance: -
d_gene: TRBD1
j_gene: TRBJ1-6
v_gene: TRBV20-1
CDR3nt: TGCAGTGCTAGTTCACAGGGGTTTGGGTCACCCCTCCACTTT
CDR3aa: CSASSQGFGSPLHF

abundance: -
d_gene: -
j_gene: TRBJ2-7
v_gene: TRBV7-3
CDR3nt: TGTGCCAGCAGCCAGACAGGCGAGCAGTACTTC
CDR3aa: CASSQTGEQYF

abundance: -
d_gene: TRBD1
j_gene: TRBJ1-4
v_gene: TRBV5-6
CDR3nt: TGTGCCAGCAGCTTAAGACAGGGTCTATATTTGACTAATGAAAAACTGTTTTTT
CDR3aa: CASSLRQGLYLTNEKLFF

abundance: -
d_gene: TRBD1
j_gene: TRBJ2-1
v_gene: TRBV9
CDR3nt: TGTGCCAGCAGCTTTCGACAGGGTCATGGTTCCTACAATGAGCAGTTCTTC
CDR3aa: CASSFRQGHGSYNEQFF

abundance: few
d_gene: -
j_gene: TRBJ1-5
v_gene: TRBV7-9
CDR3nt: TGTGCCAGCAGCTTAGCAGGGGAAATACAGCCCCAGCATTTT
CDR3aa: CASSLAGEIQPQHF

abundance: -
d_gene: -
j_gene: TRBJ2-1
v_gene: TRBV5-1
CDR3nt: TGCGCCAGCAGCTTGTCTACACGGCGGGACCTTGAGCAGTTCTTC
CDR3aa: CASSLSTRRDLEQFF

abundance: once
d_gene: -
j_gene: TRBJ1-2
v_gene: TRBV7-2
CDR3nt: TGTGCCAGCAGCTCCAGGGGCGTCTATGGCTACACCTTC
CDR3aa: CASSSRGVYGYTF

abundance: -
d_gene: -
j_gene: TRBJ2-1
v_gene: TRBV19
CDR3nt: TGTGCCAGTAGTATATTAGCGGATTCCAATGAGCAGTTCTTC
CDR3aa: CASSILADSNEQFF

abundance: once
d_gene: -
j_gene: TRBJ1-1
v_gene: TRBV18
CDR3nt: TGTGCCAGCTCACCGGGCGTTAACACTGAAGCTTTCTTT
CDR3aa: CASSPGVNTEAFF

abundance: -
d_gene: -
j_gene: TRBJ2-7
v_gene: TRBV11-2
CDR3nt: TGTGCCAGCAGGCCCGGGGGGCGGAAATACGAGCAGTACTTC
CDR3aa: CASRPGGRKYEQYF

abundance: -
d_gene: TRBD1
j_gene: TRBJ2-2
v_gene: TRBV11-1
CDR3nt: TGTGCCAGCAGTCGTCCGGGACAGGGTCCCACCGGGGAGCTGTTTTTT
CDR3aa: CASSRPGQGPTGELFF

abundance: -
d_gene: -
j_gene: TRBJ2-1
v_gene: TRBV20-1
CDR3nt: TGCAGTGCTAGACGGGGTGAGCAGTTCTTC
CDR3aa: CSARRGEQFF

abundance: -
d_gene: TRBD1
j_gene: TRBJ2-7
v_gene: TRBV6-6
CDR3nt: TGTGCCAGCAGTCACGGACAGGGTGGTAACTACGAGCAGTACTTC
CDR3aa: CASSHGQGGNYEQYF

abundance: -
d_gene: TRBD1
j_gene: TRBJ1-5
v_gene: TRBV28
CDR3nt: TGTGCCAGCAGTTTACTCACCGGGACAGGCGCCGGTCAGCCCCAGCATTTT
CDR3aa: CASSLLTGTGAGQPQHF

abundance: few
d_gene: TRBD2
j_gene: TRBJ2-7
v_gene: TRBV7-3
CDR3nt: TGTGCCAGCAGCTTAATGAGCTCCCCCACTAGCGTATTCTCCTACGAGCAGTACTTC
CDR3aa: CASSLMSSPTSVFSYEQYF

abundance: few
d_gene: TRBD2
j_gene: TRBJ2-3
v_gene: TRBV3-1/TRBV3-2
CDR3nt: TGTGCCAGCAGCCCGACCGGGACTAGTACAGATACGCAGTATTTT
CDR3aa: CASSPTGTSTDTQYF

abundance: -
d_gene: -
j_gene: TRBJ1-5
v_gene: TRBV4-1
CDR3nt: TGCGCCAGCAGCCAAGGGCAATCCAAGAATCAGCCCCAGCATTTT
CDR3aa: CASSQGQSKNQPQHF

abundance: -
d_gene: TRBD2
j_gene: TRBJ2-7
v_gene: TRBV7-8
CDR3nt: TGTGCCAGCAGGGAGCGGGAGACGTCCTACGAGCAGTACTTC
CDR3aa: CASRERETSYEQYF

abundance: few
d_gene: TRBD2
j_gene: TRBJ2-1
v_gene: TRBV5-4
CDR3nt: TGTGCCAGCAGCAGGGGGATAGCGGGGGGAAATGAGCAGTTCTTC
CDR3aa: CASSRGIAGGNEQFF

abundance: -
d_gene: TRBD1
j_gene: TRBJ2-5
v_gene: TRBV9
CDR3nt: TGTGCCAGCAGCGTAGGAGGGACAGCTGGAGAGACCCAGTACTTC
CDR3aa: CASSVGGTAGETQYF

abundance: -
d_gene: TRBD1
j_gene: TRBJ2-2
v_gene: TRBV10-3
CDR3nt: TGTGCCATCAGTGGGGCAGGGGGCGAGGACACCGGGGAGCTGTTTTTT
CDR3aa: CAISGAGGEDTGELFF

abundance: once
d_gene: TRBD2
j_gene: TRBJ2-5
v_gene: TRBV30
CDR3nt: TGTGCCCTGGGCAGCGGGGCGGAGACCCAGTACTTC
CDR3aa: CALGSGAETQYF

abundance: -
d_gene: -
j_gene: TRBJ1-5
v_gene: TRBV28
CDR3nt: TGTGCCAGCAGACCCTACACGGGTAATAGCAATCAGCCCCAGCATTTT
CDR3aa: CASRPYTGNSNQPQHF

abundance: once
d_gene: -
j_gene: TRBJ1-1
v_gene: TRBV19
CDR3nt: TGTGCCAGTATGGAAACCGCCGGACACCTCATGAACACTGAAGCTTTCTTT
CDR3aa: CASMETAGHLMNTEAFF

abundance: -
d_gene: TRBD2
j_gene: TRBJ2-5
v_gene: TRBV7-8
CDR3nt: TGTGCCAGCAGCCCGACCCGACTAGCGGGATCAGAGACCCAGTACTTC
CDR3aa: CASSPTRLAGSETQYF

abundance: -
d_gene: TRBD1
j_gene: TRBJ2-7
v_gene: TRBV5-6
CDR3nt: TGTGCCAGCAGCTTTGGGACAGGGAGCGTCGAGCAGTACTTC
CDR3aa: CASSFGTGSVEQYF